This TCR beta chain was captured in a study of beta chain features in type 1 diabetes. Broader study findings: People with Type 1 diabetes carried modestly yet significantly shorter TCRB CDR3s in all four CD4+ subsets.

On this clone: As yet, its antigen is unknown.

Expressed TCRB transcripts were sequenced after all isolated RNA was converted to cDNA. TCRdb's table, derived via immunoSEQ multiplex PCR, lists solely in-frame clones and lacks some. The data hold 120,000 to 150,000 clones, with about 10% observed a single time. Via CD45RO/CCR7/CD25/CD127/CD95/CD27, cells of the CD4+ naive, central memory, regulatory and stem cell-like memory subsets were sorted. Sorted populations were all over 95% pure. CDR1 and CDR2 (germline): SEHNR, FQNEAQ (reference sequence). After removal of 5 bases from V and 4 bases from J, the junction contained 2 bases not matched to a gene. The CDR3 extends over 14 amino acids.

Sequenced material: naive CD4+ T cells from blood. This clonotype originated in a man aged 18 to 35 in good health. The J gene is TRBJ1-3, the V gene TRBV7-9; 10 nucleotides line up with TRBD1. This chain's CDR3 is CASSQTGGGNTIYF. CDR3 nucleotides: TGTGCCAGCAGCCAGACAGGGGGCGGAAACACCATATATTTT.